This TCR beta chain derives from a study of T cells after yellow fever vaccination. Study findings and constraints: Weaker overall was a secondary response that nonetheless peaked faster, on day 5 versus 15. At 95% to 96% for CD4 and almost 90% for CD8, most primary-vaccination clones showed up again after the booster.

The CDR3 totals 16 residues. Germline CDR1 LGHNA, CDR2 YSLEER. Trimming removed 0 bases at V and 0 bases at J, with 9 bases between. It was through 5'RACE template switching that TCR cDNA was made, with a universal primer site and UMIs added. Each CDR3 protein gets one entry after TCRdb re-called the 5' RACE reads with MiXCR. This table has some 390,000 distinct CDR3 sequences, 6% to 8% appearing once. As regards this clonotype: No antigen is known for it.

The starting material was PBMCs, obtained 5 days after the yellow fever booster vaccination. The V call is TRBV4-3, the J call TRBJ2-4, with D hard to call. The TCR sequence derives from a man aged 25 to 40 who received the YFV17D yellow fever vaccine. The CDR3 sequence is CASSQDPGLAKNIQYF. The CDR3 DNA reads TGCGCCAGCAGCCAAGACCCCGGGCTAGCCAAAAACATTCAGTACTTC.